This T cell receptor (beta chain) is drawn from a study of PD-L1 blockade in urothelial cancer. In the study overall: Blood analysis was done at 3 weeks (second dose) and 6 weeks after treatment began. Peripheral blood specimens exhibited a median yield of approximately 150,000 T cells.

Sequenced by immunoSEQ multiplex PCR; TCRdb stores in-frame clones only, minus some. The table includes some 53,000 clones, approximately 80% detected once. The specimen was PBMCs, collected around atezolizumab (anti-PD-L1) treatment. This clonotype was obtained from a man between 65 and 85 years old with urothelial cancer.

For the CDR3, the DNA is TGTGCCAGCAGCTGGGGACAGGGTTACGGAGCTTTCTTT. As protein: CASSWGQGYGAFF. The J gene is TRBJ1-1, the V gene TRBV7-8; 9 positions match TRBD1. Trimming cost V 4 bases and J 10 bases; bases outside gene matches: 7. The CDR3 runs to 13 residues. Germline CDR1 and CDR2: SGHVS and FQNEAQ. Variable domain in full (rest from reference TRBV7-8 and TRBJ1-1): GAGVSQSPRYKVAKRGQDVALRCDPISGHVSLFWYQQALGQGPEFLTYFQNEAQLDKSGLPSDRFFAERPEGSVSTLKIQRTQQEDSAVYLCASSWGQGYGAFFGQGTRLTVV.